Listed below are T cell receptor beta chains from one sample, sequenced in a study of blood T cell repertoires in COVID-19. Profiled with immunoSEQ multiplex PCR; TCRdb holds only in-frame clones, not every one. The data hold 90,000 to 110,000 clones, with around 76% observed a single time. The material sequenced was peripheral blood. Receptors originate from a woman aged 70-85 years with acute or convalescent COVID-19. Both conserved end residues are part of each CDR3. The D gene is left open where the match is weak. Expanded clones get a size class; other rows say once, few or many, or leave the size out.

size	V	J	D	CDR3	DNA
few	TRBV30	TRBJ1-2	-	CAWIQGLWDGYTF	TGTGCCTGGATTCAGGGACTGTGGGATGGCTACACCTTC
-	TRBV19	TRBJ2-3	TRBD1	CASMTTGVLPDTQYF	TGTGCCAGTATGACCACAGGGGTCCTTCCAGATACGCAGTATTTT
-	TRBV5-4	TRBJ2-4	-	CASSPDRRNIQYF	TGTGCCAGCAGCCCCGACAGACGAAACATTCAGTACTTC
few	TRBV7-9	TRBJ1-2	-	CASSPDPGANYGYTF	TGTGCCAGCAGCCCGGACCCGGGAGCTAACTATGGCTACACCTTC
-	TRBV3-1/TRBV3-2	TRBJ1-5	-	CASSQSHSNQPQHF	TGTGCCAGCAGCCAATCCCATAGCAATCAGCCCCAGCATTTT
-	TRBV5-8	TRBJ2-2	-	CASSLAGWGSYTGELFF	TGTGCCAGCAGCTTGGCCGGTTGGGGCAGCTACACCGGGGAGCTGTTTTTT
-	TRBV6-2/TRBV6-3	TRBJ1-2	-	CASSYVNRVGYGYTF	TGTGCCAGCAGTTACGTGAACAGGGTTGGCTATGGCTACACCTTC
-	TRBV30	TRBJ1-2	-	CAWSVTAGYGYTF	TGTGCCTGGAGTGTTACAGCCGGCTATGGCTACACCTTC
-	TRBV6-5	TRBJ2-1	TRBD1	CASSFTVGQGGNEQFF	TGTGCCAGCAGTTTTACAGTCGGACAGGGAGGCAATGAGCAGTTCTTC
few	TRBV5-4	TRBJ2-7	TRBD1	CASSPKQGFYEQYF	TGTGCCAGCAGCCCAAAACAGGGGTTCTACGAGCAGTACTTC
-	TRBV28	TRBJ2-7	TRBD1	CASSGQSYEQYF	TGTGCCAGCTCGGGACAGTCCTACGAGCAGTACTTC
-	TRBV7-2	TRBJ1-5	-	CASSPRGLRNQPQHF	TGTGCCAGCAGCCCGCGGGGGCTTCGGAATCAGCCCCAGCATTTT
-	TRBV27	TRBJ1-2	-	CASSLLGSGYGYTF	TGTGCCAGCAGTTTATTGGGCAGCGGCTATGGCTACACCTTC
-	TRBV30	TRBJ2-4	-	CAWSTLTVSKNIQYF	TGTGCCTGGAGTACCCTGACAGTTAGCAAAAACATTCAGTACTTC
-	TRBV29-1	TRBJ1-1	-	CSVEGGGGTEAFF	TGCAGCGTCGAAGGTGGGGGCGGGACTGAAGCTTTCTTT
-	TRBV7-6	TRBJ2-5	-	CASSPPGQEETQYF	TGTGCCAGCAGCCCCCCGGGACAAGAAGAGACCCAGTACTTC